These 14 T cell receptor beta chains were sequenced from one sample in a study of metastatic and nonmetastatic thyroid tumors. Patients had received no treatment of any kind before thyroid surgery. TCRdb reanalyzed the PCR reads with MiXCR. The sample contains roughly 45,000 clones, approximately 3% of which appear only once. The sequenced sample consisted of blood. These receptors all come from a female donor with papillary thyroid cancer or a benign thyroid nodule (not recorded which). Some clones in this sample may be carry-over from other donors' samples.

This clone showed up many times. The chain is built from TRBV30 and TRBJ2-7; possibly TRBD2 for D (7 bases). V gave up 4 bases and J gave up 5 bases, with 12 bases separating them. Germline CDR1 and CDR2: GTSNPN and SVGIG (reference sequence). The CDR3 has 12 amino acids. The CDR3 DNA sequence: TGTGCCTGGACTAGGGGGGGCCACGAGCAGTACTTC. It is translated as CAWTRGGHEQYF. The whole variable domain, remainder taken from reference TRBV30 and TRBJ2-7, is SQTIHQWPATLVQPVGSPLSLECTVEGTSNPNLYWYRQAAGRGLQLLFYSVGIGQISSEVPQNLSASRPQDRQFILSSKKLLLSDSGFYLCAWTRGGHEQYFGPGTRLTVT.

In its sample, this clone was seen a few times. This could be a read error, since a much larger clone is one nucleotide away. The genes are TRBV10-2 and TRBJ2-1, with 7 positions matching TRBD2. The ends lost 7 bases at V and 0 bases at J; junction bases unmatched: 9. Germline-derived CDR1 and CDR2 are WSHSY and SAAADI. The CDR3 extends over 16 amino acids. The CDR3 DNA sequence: TGCGCCAGCACCTCACTAGCGAGTAGCTCCTACAATGAGCAGTTCTTC. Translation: CASTSLASSSYNEQFF.

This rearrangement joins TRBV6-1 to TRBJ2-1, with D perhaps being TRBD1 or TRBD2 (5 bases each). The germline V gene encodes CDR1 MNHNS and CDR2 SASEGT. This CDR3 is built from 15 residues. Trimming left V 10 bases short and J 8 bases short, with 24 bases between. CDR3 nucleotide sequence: TGTGCCACGGGACGAGTTGCGCCTAGGGGCGATGAGCAGTTCTTC. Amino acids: CATGRVAPRGDEQFF.

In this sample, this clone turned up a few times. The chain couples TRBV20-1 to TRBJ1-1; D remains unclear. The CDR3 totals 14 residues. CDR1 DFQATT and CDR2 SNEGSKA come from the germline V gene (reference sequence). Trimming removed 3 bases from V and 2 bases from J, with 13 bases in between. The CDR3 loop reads CSASAPGINTEAFF. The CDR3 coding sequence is TGCAGTGCTAGTGCTCCCGGGATCAACACTGAAGCTTTCTTT.

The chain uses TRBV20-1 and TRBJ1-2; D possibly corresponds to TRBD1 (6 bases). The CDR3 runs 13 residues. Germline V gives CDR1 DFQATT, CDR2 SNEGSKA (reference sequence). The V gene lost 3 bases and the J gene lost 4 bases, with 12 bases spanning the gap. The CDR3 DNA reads TGCAGTGCTAGCGCTTCGGACAGCTATGGCTACACCTTC. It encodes CSASASDSYGYTF.

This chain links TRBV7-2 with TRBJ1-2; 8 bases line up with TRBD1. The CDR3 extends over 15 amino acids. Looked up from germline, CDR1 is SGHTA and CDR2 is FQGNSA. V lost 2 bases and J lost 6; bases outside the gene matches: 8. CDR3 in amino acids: CASSLHRDRLDGYTF. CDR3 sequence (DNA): TGTGCCAGCAGCTTACACCGGGACAGGCTCGATGGCTACACCTTC.

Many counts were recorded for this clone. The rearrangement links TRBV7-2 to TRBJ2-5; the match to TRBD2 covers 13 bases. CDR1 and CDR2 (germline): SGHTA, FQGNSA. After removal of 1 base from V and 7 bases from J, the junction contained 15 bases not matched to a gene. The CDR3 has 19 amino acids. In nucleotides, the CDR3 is TGTGCCAGCAGCTTAGTGAAGCCGACTAGCGGGAGGCCCCCAGGGACCCAGTACTTC. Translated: CASSLVKPTSGRPPGTQYF.

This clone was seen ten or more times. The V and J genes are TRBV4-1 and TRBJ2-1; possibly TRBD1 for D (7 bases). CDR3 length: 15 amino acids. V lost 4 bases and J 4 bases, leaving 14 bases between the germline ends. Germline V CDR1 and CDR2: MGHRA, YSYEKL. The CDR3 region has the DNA TGCGCCAGCAGCCCTGACCAGGGGGGATACAATGAGCAGTTCTTC. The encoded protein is CASSPDQGGYNEQFF.

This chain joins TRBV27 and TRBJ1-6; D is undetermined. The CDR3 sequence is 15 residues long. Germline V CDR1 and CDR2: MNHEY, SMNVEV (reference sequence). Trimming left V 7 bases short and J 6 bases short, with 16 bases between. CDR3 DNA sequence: TGTGCCAGCAACCAACAGTCGGTACCTAATTCACCCCTCCACTTT. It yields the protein CASNQQSVPNSPLHF.

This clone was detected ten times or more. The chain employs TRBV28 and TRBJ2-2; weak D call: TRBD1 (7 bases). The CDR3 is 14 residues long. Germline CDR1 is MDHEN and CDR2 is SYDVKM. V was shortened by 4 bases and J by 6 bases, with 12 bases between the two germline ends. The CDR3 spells CASSSRGDSGELFF. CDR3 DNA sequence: TGTGCCAGCAGTTCCAGGGGGGATTCCGGGGAGCTGTTTTTT. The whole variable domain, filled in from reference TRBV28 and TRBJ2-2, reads DVKVTQSSRYLVKRTGEKVFLECVQDMDHENMFWYRQDPGLGLRLIYFSYDVKMKEKGDIPEGYSVSREKKERFSLILESASTNQTSMYLCASSSRGDSGELFFGEGSRLTVL.

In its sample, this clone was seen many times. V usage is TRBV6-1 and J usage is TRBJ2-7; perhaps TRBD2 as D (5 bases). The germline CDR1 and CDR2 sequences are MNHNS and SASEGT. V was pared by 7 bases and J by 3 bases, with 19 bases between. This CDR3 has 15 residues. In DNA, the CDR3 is TGTGCCAGCACCGGGGTGCGGGCCAGCAACTACGAGCAGTACTTC. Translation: CASTGVRASNYEQYF.

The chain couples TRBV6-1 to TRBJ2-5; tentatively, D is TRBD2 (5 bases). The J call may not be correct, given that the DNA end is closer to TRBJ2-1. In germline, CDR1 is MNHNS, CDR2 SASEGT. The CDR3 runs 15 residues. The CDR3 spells CASSLAGPRTNEQFF. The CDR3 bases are TGTGCCAGCAGTCTGGCGGGCCCTCGGACCAATGAGCAGTTCTTC.

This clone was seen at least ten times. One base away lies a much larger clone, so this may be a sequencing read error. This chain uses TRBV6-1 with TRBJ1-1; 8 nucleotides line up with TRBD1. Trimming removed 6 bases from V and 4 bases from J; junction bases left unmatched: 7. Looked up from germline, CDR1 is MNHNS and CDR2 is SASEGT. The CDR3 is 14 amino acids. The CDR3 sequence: CASRSQGATTEAFF. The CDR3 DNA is TGTGCCAGCAGATCTCAGGGGGCGACCACTGAAGCTTTCTTT.

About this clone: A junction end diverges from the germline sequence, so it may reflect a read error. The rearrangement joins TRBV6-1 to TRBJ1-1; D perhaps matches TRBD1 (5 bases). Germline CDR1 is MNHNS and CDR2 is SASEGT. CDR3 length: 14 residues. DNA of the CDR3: TGCGCCAGCAGTCGATCCGGGGGGAACACTGAAGCTTTCTTT. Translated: CASSRSGGNTEAFF.